The T cell receptor (beta chain) described here comes from a study of shared clonotypes between healthy human individuals. Study details: Each donor had three CD4 naive, three CD4 memory, two CD8 naive and one CD8 memory plate.

CD45RO-negative, CCR7-positively selected cells formed the naive CD8 fraction, excluding terminally differentiated effector memory CD45RA+ cells. All participating donors were Caucasian adults from Nashville, Tennessee. The germline V gene encodes CDR1 WSHSY and CDR2 SAAADI. Trimming removed 6 bases at V and 2 bases at J, with 8 bases between. This CDR3 region has 12 residues. Splitting of each subset's genomic DNA was done evenly across several immunoSEQ plates. In the original workflow: ImmunoSEQ junction-only sequences lacked quality scores, so their filtering differed. The table came from immunoSEQ multiplex PCR; TCRdb's copy has only in-frame clones and leaves some out. V and J calls and clone size come straight from that table; D and trimming were deduced from the DNA. The data show just over 2,000,000 clones, approximately 95% seen once.

The sequencing sample was made of naive CD8+ T cells sorted from blood. This TCR was sampled from a man between 18 and 29 years old in good health. J is TRBJ2-7 and V is TRBV10-2; no clear D. The CDR3 nucleotides read TGCGCCAGCAGCCTCGAGGCCTACGAGCAGTACTTC. It codes for CASSLEAYEQYF.